This TCR beta chain was profiled in a study of early T cells in non-severe SARS-CoV-2 infection. TCRdb reanalysed the 5' RACE reads using MiXCR and keeps one entry per CDR3 protein. In the table there are 55,000 to 65,000 distinct CDR3 sequences, around 9% of which are singletons. The germline V gene encodes CDR1 MNHEY and CDR2 SMNVEV (reference sequence). The CDR3 is 14 residues long. Trimming cost V 5 bases and J 8 bases, with 15 bases left between them. This clonotype was detected ten times or more. The sample was whole blood. This receptor was identified in an adult who was a healthcare worker with PCR-confirmed SARS-CoV-2 infection or an uninfected control (not recorded which). This chain uses TRBV27 with TRBJ1-4, with a possible D match to TRBD1 (5 bases). CDR3 amino acids: CASSLDRGDEKLFF. The CDR3 coding sequence is TGTGCCAGCAGTCTCGATAGGGGAGACGAAAAACTGTTTTTT.